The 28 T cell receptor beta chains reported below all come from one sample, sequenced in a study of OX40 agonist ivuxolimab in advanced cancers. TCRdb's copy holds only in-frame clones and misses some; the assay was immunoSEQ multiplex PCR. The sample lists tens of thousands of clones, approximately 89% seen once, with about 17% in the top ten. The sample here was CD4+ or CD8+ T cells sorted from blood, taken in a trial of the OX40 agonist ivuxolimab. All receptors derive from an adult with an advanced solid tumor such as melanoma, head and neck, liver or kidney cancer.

DNA of the CDR3: TGTGCCAGTAGTATTTCAGGGATCGCTGAAGCTTTCTTT. This encodes CASSISGIAEAFF. This chain links TRBV19 with TRBJ1-1, with D maybe TRBD1 (5 bases). Germline CDR1 is LNHDA and CDR2 is SQIVND (reference sequence). V gave up 3 bases and J gave up 6 bases, with 11 bases separating them. The CDR3 extends over 13 amino acids.

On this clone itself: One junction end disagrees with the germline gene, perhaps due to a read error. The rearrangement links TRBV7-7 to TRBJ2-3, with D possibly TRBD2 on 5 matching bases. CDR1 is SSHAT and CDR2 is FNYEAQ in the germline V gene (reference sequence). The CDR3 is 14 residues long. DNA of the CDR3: TGTGCTAGCAGCTTAGCCGGGGTTGGAGATACGCAGTATTTT. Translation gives CASSLAGVGDTQYF.

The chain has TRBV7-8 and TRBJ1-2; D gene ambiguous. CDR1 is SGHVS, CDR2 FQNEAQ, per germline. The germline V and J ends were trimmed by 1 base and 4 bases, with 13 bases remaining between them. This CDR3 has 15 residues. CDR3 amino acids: CASSLGPSSIYGYTF. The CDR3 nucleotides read TGTGCCAGCAGCTTAGGACCCTCCTCGATCTATGGCTACACCTTC.

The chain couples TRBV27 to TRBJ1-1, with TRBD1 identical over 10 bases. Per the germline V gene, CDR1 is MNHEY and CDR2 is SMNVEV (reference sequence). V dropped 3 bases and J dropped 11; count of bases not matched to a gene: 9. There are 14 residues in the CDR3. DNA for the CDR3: TGTGCCAGCAGTTTCCTCCGGGACAGGGGAATGGCTTTCTTT. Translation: CASSFLRDRGMAFF.

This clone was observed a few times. The CDR3 is CAISESGGQTEEQYF. The CDR3 coding sequence is TGTGCCATCAGTGAGTCTGGAGGACAAACGGAAGAGCAGTACTTC. V and J are TRBV10-3 and TRBJ2-7, with D perhaps given as TRBD1 or TRBD2 (5 bases each). Germline CDR1 reads ENHRY; CDR2 reads SYGVKD. The CDR3 is 15 amino acids. The V end was cut by 0 bases, the J end by 7 bases, with 16 bases between.

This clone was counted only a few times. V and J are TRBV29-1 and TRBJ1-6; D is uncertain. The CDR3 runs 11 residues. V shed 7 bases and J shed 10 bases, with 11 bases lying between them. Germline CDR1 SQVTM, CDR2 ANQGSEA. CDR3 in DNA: TGCAGCGGTGCCGGTAGATCACCCCTCCACTTT. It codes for CSGAGRSPLHF.

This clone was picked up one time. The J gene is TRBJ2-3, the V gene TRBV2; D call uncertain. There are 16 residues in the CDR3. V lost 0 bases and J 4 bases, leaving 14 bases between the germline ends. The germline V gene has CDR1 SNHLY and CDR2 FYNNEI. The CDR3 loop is CASSEALGTNSDTQYF. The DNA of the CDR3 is TGTGCCAGCAGTGAAGCGCTGGGAACGAATTCAGATACGCAGTATTTT.

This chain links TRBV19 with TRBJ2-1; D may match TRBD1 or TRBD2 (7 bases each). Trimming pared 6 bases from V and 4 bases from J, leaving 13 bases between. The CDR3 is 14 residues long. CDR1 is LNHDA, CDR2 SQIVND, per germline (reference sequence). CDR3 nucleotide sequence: TGTGCCAGTAGACGACAGGGAGGGTACAATGAGCAGTTCTTC. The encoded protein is CASRRQGGYNEQFF.

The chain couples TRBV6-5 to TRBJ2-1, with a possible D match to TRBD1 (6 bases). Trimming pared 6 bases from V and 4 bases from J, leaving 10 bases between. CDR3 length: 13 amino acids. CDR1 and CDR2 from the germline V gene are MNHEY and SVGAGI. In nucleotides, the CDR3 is TGTGCCAGCAGACCCAGGGGTTACAATGAGCAGTTCTTC. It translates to CASRPRGYNEQFF.

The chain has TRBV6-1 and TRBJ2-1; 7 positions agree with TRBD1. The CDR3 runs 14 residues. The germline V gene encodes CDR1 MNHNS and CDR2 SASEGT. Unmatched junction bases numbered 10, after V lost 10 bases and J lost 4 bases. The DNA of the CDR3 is TGTGCCAAATCTGGAGACAGGGAGTACAATGAGCAGTTCTTC. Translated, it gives CAKSGDREYNEQFF.

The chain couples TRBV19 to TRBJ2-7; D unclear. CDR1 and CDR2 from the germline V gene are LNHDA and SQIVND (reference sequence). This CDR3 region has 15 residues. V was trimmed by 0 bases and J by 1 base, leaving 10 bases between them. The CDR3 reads CASSIDGGPSYEQYF. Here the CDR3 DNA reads TGTGCCAGTAGTATAGACGGTGGGCCGTCCTACGAGCAGTACTTC.

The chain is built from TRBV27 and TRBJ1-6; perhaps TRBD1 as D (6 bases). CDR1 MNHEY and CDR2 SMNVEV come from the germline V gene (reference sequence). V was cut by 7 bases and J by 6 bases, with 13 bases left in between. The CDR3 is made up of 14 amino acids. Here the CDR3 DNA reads TGTGCCAGCACCTACCAGGGGCTTAATTCACCCCTCCACTTT. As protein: CASTYQGLNSPLHF.

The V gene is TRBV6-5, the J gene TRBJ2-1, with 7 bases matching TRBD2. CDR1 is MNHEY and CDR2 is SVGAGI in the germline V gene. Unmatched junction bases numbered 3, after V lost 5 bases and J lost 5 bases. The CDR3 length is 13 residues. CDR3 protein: CASSSGTHNEQFF. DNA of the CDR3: TGTGCCAGCAGTAGCGGGACTCACAATGAGCAGTTCTTC.

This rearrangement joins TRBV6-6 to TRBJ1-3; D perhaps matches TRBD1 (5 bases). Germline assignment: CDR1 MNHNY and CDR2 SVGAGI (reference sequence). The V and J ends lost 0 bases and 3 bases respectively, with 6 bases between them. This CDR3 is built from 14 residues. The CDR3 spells CASSYSGGGNTIYF. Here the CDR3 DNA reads TGTGCCAGCAGTTACTCGGGGGGTGGAAACACCATATATTTT.

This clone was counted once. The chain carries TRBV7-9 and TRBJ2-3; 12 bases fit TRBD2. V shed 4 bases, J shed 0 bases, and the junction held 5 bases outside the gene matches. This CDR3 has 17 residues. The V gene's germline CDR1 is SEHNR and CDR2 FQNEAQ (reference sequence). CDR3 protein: CASSSPTSGGSTDTQYF. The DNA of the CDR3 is TGTGCCAGCAGCTCCCCGACTAGCGGGGGCAGCACAGATACGCAGTATTTT.

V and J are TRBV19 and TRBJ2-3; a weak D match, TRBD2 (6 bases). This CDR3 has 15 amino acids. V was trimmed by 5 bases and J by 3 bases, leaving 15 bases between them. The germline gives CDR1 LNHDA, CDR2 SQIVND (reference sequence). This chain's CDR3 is CASSLGGTGTDTQYF. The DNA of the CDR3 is TGTGCCAGTAGTCTTGGGGGGACGGGGACAGATACGCAGTATTTT.

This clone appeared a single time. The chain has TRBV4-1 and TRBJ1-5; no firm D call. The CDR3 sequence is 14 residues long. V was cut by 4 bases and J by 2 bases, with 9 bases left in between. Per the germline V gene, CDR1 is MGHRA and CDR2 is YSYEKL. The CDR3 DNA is TGCGCCAGCAGCCGGGGTGAGGGCAATCAGCCCCAGCATTTT. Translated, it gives CASSRGEGNQPQHF.

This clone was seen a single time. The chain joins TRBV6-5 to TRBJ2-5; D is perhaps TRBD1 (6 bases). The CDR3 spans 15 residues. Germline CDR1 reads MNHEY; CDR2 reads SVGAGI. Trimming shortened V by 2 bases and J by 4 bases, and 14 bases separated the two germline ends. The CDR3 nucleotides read TGTGCCAGCAGTTACGCAACATCAGGGGTAGAGACCCAGTACTTC. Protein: CASSYATSGVETQYF.

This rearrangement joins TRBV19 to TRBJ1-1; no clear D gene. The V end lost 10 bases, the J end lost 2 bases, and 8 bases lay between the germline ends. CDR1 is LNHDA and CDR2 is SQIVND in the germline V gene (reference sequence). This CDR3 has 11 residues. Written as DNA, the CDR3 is TGTGCCACAAATGGAAACACTGAAGCTTTCTTT. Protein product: CATNGNTEAFF.

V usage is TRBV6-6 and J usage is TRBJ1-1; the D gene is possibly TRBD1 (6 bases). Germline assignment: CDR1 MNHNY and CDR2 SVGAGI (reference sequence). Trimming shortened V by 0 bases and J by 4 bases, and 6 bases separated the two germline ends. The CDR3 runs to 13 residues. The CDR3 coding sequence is TGTGCCAGCAGTTACTCGGGGGCCACTGAAGCTTTCTTT. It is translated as CASSYSGATEAFF.

In nucleotides, the CDR3 is TGTGCCAGCAGCGGCGCGGGACTAGCATTAAATGAGCAGTTCTTC. As protein: CASSGAGLALNEQFF. This sequence joins TRBV5-5 and TRBJ2-1; TRBD2 aligns across 9 bases. V lost 4 bases, J lost 7 bases, and 9 bases stayed unmatched. Germline V lookup: CDR1 SGHKS, CDR2 YYEKEE (reference sequence). The CDR3 has 15 residues.

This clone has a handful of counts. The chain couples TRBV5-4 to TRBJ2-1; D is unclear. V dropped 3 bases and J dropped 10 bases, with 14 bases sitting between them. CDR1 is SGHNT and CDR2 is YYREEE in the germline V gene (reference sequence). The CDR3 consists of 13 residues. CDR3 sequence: CASSSNDPGEQFF. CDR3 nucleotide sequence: TGTGCCAGCAGCTCGAATGACCCTGGGGAGCAGTTCTTC.

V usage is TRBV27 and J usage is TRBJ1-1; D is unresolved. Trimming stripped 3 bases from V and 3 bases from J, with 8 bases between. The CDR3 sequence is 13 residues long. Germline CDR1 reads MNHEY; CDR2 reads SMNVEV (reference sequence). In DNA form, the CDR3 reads TGTGCCAGCAGTTTCTCCGGCGACACTGAAGCTTTCTTT. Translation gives CASSFSGDTEAFF.

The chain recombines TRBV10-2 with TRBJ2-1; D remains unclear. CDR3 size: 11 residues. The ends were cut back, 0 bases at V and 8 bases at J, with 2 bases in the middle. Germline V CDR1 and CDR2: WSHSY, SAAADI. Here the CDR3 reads CASSESDEQFF. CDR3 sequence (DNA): TGCGCCAGCAGTGAGTCGGATGAGCAGTTCTTC.

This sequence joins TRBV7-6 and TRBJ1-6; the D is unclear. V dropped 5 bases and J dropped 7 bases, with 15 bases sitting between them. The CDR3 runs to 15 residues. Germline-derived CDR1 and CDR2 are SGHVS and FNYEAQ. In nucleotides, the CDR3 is TGTGCCAGCAGCCCCTCGATGGGAGCGAATTCACCCCTCCACTTT. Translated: CASSPSMGANSPLHF.

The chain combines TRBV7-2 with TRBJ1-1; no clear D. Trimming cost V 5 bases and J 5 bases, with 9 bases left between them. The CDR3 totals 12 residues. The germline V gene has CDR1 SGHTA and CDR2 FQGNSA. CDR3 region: CASSTTGTEAFF. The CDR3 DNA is TGTGCCAGCAGCACTACGGGGACTGAAGCTTTCTTT.

CDR3 residues: CASSPLSSYNEQFF. DNA for the CDR3: TGTGCCAGCAGTCCCCTCAGCTCCTACAATGAGCAGTTCTTC. The chain is built from TRBV28 and TRBJ2-1; no clear D gene. Germline-derived CDR1 and CDR2 are MDHEN and SYDVKM. Trimming took 5 bases from V and 0 from J, leaving 8 bases between them. The CDR3 runs to 14 residues.

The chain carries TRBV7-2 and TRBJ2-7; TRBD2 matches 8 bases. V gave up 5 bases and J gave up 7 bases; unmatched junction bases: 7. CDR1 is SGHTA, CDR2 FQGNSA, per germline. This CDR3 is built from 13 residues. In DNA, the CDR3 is TGTGCCAGCAGCCCCGCGGGGGGAGGTGAGCAGTACTTC. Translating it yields CASSPAGGGEQYF. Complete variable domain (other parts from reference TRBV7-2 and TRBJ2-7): GAGVSQSPSNKVTEKGKDVELRCDPISGHTALYWYRQSLGQGLEFLIYFQGNSAPDKSGLPSDRFSAERTGGSVSTLTIQRTQQEDSAVYLCASSPAGGGEQYFGPGTRLTVT.